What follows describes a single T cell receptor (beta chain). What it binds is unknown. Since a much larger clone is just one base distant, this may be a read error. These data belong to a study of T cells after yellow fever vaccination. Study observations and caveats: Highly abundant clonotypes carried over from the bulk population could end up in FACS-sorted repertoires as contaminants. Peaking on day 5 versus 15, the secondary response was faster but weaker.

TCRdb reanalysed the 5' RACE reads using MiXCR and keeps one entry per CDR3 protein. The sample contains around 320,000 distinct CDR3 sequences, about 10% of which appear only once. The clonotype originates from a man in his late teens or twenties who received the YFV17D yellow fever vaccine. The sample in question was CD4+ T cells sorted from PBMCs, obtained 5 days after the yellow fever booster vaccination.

The CDR3 coding sequence is TGTGCTAGCAGCCCCGGACTAGCGGGTTCGAATGAGCAGTACTTC. This sequence encodes CASSPGLAGSNEQYF. This sequence joins TRBV7-7 and TRBJ2-7; 11 bases match TRBD2. Germline V gene sequence: CDR1 SSHAT, CDR2 FNYEAQ (reference sequence). This CDR3 is built from 15 residues. Looking up the rest from reference TRBV7-7 and TRBJ2-7 gives the full variable domain: GAGVSQSPRYKVTKRGQDVTLRCDPISSHATLYWYQQALGQGPEFLTYFNYEAQPDKSGLPSDRFSAERPEGSISTLTIQRTEQRDSAMYRCASSPGLAGSNEQYFGPGTRLTVT.